Sequencing of this TCR beta chain was carried out in a study of blood T cell repertoires in COVID-19. Study at large: The samples span acute and convalescent COVID-19 from the United States, Italy and Spain.

The data were produced by immunoSEQ multiplex PCR, yet TCRdb's version contains in-frame clones alone and is incomplete. The sample includes over 150,000 clones, around 83% of them seen just once. J lost 0 bases, V lost 4 bases, and 15 bases had no gene match. Per the germline V gene, CDR1 is MGHRA and CDR2 is YSYEKL. The CDR3 is made up of 20 amino acids. The chain uses TRBV4-1 and TRBJ2-3; 11 nucleotides line up with TRBD2. What was sequenced was PBMCs or T cells enriched from blood (not recorded which). The source is a man aged 35 to 55 who had recovered from COVID-19. CDR3 sequence reads: CASSPRPGTSGPTSTDTQYF. CDR3 DNA sequence: TGCGCCAGCAGCCCCCGACCCGGGACTAGCGGACCTACTAGCACAGATACGCAGTATTTT.